This T cell receptor beta chain was captured in a study of cytomegalovirus exposure and HLA in healthy donors. A multiplex PCR was run with 60 Vbeta primers and 13 Jbeta primers. Sequencing used immunoSEQ multiplex PCR; TCRdb keeps in-frame clones, though not all of them. The table has fewer than 150,000 clones, nearly 80% seen once; the top ten hold around 4.9%. Trimming at V came to 1 base and at J to 3 bases, leaving 2 bases not matched to a gene. CDR1 is SGHNT and CDR2 is YYREEE in the germline V gene (reference sequence). CDR3 length equals 14 residues. The receptor's source is a male donor in good health and CMV-seronegative. Sequenced sample: PBMCs. The chain has TRBV5-4 and TRBJ2-5; 8 bases align to TRBD1. This chain's CDR3 is CASSLLTGEETQYF. In DNA form, the CDR3 reads TGTGCCAGCAGCTTGTTGACAGGGGAAGAGACCCAGTACTTC.